This entry lists 25 T cell receptor beta chains sequenced from one sample in a study of radiation and T cells in renal cell carcinoma. TCRdb's table, derived via immunoSEQ multiplex PCR, lists solely in-frame clones and lacks some. The repertoire consists of tens of thousands of clones, with around four fifths occurring once and the leading ten covering 2.4%. The time point was: blood 4 weeks post-SBRT, at nephrectomy. Treatment reported: 15 Gy SBRT to primary tumor, nephrectomy 4 weeks later. The sample was blood, taken from a patient whose treatment included radiotherapy and nephrectomy. The receptors originated from a woman aged 60-75 years with renal cell carcinoma.

This chain links TRBV7-3 with TRBJ2-1; D remains unclear. This CDR3 contains 14 residues. Germline loops: CDR1 SGHTA, CDR2 FQGTGA. V was cut by 1 base and J by 6 bases, with 10 bases left in between. In DNA, the CDR3 is TGTGCCAGCAGCTTAATTCACACGTCCAATGAGCAGTTCTTC. This gives the protein CASSLIHTSNEQFF.

The rearrangement links TRBV7-9 to TRBJ1-1; D is possibly TRBD1 (5 bases). This CDR3 has 13 amino acids. Trimming pared 4 bases from V and 6 bases from J, leaving 12 bases between. CDR1 is SEHNR, CDR2 FQNEAQ, per germline (reference sequence). Here the CDR3 reads CASSSSGFAEAFF. The CDR3, as DNA: TGTGCCAGCAGCTCTTCAGGGTTCGCTGAAGCTTTCTTT.

The rearrangement links TRBV28 to TRBJ2-3, with 7 bases that match TRBD2. The CDR3 runs to 15 residues. With V trimmed by 4 bases and J by 3 bases, 7 bases remained unmatched. Germline values: CDR1 MDHEN, CDR2 SYDVKM. CDR3 sequence: CASSSAGVGTDTQYF. CDR3 DNA: TGTGCCAGCAGTTCTGCGGGAGTCGGTACAGATACGCAGTATTTT.

This sequence joins TRBV4-1 and TRBJ2-7; TRBD2 agrees at 11 bases. The CDR3 contains 15 residues. Germline CDR1 is MGHRA and CDR2 is YSYEKL. The junction had 4 bases not matched to a gene; V was cut back by 3 bases and J by 3 bases. This CDR3 is CASSHPTSGNYEQYF. The CDR3 coding sequence is TGCGCCAGCAGCCACCCGACTAGCGGGAACTACGAGCAGTACTTC.

V usage is TRBV7-9 and J usage is TRBJ2-7; D call uncertain. The CDR3 has 13 amino acids. Per the germline V gene, CDR1 is SEHNR and CDR2 is FQNEAQ (reference sequence). V dropped 3 bases and J dropped 4 bases, with 10 bases sitting between them. The CDR3 here is CASSFPLFYEQYF. CDR3 bases: TGTGCCAGCAGCTTTCCACTCTTTTACGAGCAGTACTTC. Variable domain in full (rest from reference TRBV7-9 and TRBJ2-7): DTGVSQNPRHKITKRGQNVTFRCDPISEHNRLYWYRQTLGQGPEFLTYFQNEAQLEKSRLLSDRFSAERPKGSFSTLEIQRTEQGDSAMYLCASSFPLFYEQYFGPGTRLTVT.

The chain has TRBV6-5 and TRBJ1-2; tentative D call: TRBD1 (5 bases). CDR3 length: 15 amino acids. V gave up 6 bases and J gave up 4 bases, with 18 bases separating them. Germline CDR1 and CDR2: MNHEY and SVGAGI. The CDR3 sequence: CASSGTTYGAYGYTF. The CDR3 DNA reads as TGTGCCAGCAGCGGGACGACATACGGGGCCTATGGCTACACCTTC.

This sequence joins TRBV7-3 and TRBJ2-2; 7 bases match TRBD2. J lost 2 bases, V lost 5 bases, and 8 bases had no gene match. This CDR3 is 16 amino acids long. The V gene's germline CDR1 is SGHTA and CDR2 FQGTGA. CDR3 sequence: CASSPLASGNTGELFF. The CDR3 nucleotides are TGTGCCAGCAGCCCCCTGGCTAGCGGTAACACCGGGGAGCTGTTTTTT.

A few counts support this clone. The genes are TRBV7-3 and TRBJ1-1; D gene uncertain. The CDR3 loop spans 14 amino acids. Germline assignment: CDR1 SGHTA and CDR2 FQGTGA. V was trimmed by 2 bases and J by 0 bases, leaving 7 bases between them. This CDR3 is CASSLHHMNTEAFF. The CDR3 DNA sequence: TGTGCCAGCAGCTTACATCACATGAACACTGAAGCTTTCTTT.

The CDR3 DNA follows: TGTGCCAGTAGCAACAGGGGAGGCACTGAAGCTTTCTTT. Translating gives CASSNRGGTEAFF. This chain joins TRBV19 and TRBJ1-1; TRBD1 matches 7 bases. Unmatched junction bases numbered 5, after V lost 6 bases and J lost 4 bases. The V gene's germline CDR1 is LNHDA and CDR2 SQIVND (reference sequence). The CDR3 runs to 13 residues. Variable domain in full (rest from reference TRBV19 and TRBJ1-1): DGGITQSPKYLFRKEGQNVTLSCEQNLNHDAMYWYRQDPGQGLRLIYYSQIVNDFQKGDIAEGYSVSREKKESFPLTVTSAQKNPTAFYLCASSNRGGTEAFFGQGTRLTVV.

This clone was observed a single time. The V and J genes are TRBV5-4 and TRBJ1-4; 7 bases are shared with TRBD1. This CDR3 region has 15 residues. Trimming removed 3 bases from V and 11 bases from J; junction bases left unmatched: 13. Germline CDR1 SGHNT, CDR2 YYREEE (reference sequence). CDR3 DNA sequence: TGTGCCAGCAGCTCTCCCGGGACAGCCGAGGGGAAACTGTTTTTT. Translated: CASSSPGTAEGKLFF.

This clone was recorded a few times. The chain couples TRBV5-1 to TRBJ2-3, with TRBD1 identical over 7 bases. V was pared by 3 bases and J by 2 bases, with 12 bases of the junction left unmatched. This CDR3 has 17 amino acids. The germline gives CDR1 SGHRS, CDR2 YFSETQ. CDR3 DNA sequence: TGCGCCAGCAGCTCCGGCACAGGGGCGAGCCTCACAGATACGCAGTATTTT. Its protein is CASSSGTGASLTDTQYF.

The chain joins TRBV7-3 to TRBJ2-7; D is perhaps TRBD1 (6 bases). The V gene's germline CDR1 is SGHTA and CDR2 FQGTGA. The CDR3 extends over 14 amino acids. Deletions cut 3 bases from V and 1 base from J, with 10 bases between. The CDR3 DNA reads TGTGCCAGCAGCTTGTCGCAGGGGTCCTACGAGCAGTACTTC. It codes for CASSLSQGSYEQYF.

The genes are TRBV15 and TRBJ1-3; TRBD1 might be the D (5 bases). In germline, CDR1 is LNHNV, CDR2 YYDKDF (reference sequence). This CDR3 has 15 residues. The ends were cut back, 9 bases at V and 0 bases at J, with 15 bases in the middle. This CDR3 reads CATNRDLSSGNTIYF. The CDR3 bases are TGTGCCACTAACCGGGACTTATCCTCTGGAAACACCATATATTTT.

The chain has TRBV5-5 and TRBJ1-5, with D possibly matching TRBD1 (6 bases). This CDR3 spans 14 amino acids. The germline gives CDR1 SGHKS, CDR2 YYEKEE (reference sequence). The V end was cut by 4 bases, the J end by 5 bases, with 13 bases between. The CDR3 nucleotides read TGTGCCAGCAGCGTCGACAGGAAAGATCAGCCCCAGCATTTT. It yields the protein CASSVDRKDQPQHF.

V usage is TRBV9 and J usage is TRBJ2-3; either TRBD1 or TRBD2 may fit D (5 bases each). Trimming stripped 0 bases from V and 0 bases from J, with 8 bases between. The CDR3 extends over 15 amino acids. Per germline, CDR1 SGDLS and CDR2 YYNGEE. CDR3 residues: CASSVGGSSTDTQYF. DNA of the CDR3: TGTGCCAGCAGCGTAGGGGGGTCTAGCACAGATACGCAGTATTTT.

To note about this clone: The sample carries other DNA sequences with the same CDR3. The chain joins TRBV7-9 to TRBJ2-7; either TRBD1 or TRBD2 may fit D (5 bases each). CDR1 is SEHNR and CDR2 is FQNEAQ in the germline V gene (reference sequence). The CDR3 runs 13 residues. Between the trimmed V and J ends, which lost 5 bases and 1 base, there was a span of 9 bases. CDR3 protein: CASSRDGSYEQYF. CDR3 bases: TGTGCCAGCAGCCGGGACGGGTCCTACGAGCAGTACTTC.

This clone was counted between two and nine times. The CDR3: CASSLNSGKGDTQYF. As DNA, the CDR3 is TGTGCCAGCAGCTTAAATAGCGGGAAAGGAGATACGCAGTATTTT. This chain connects TRBV7-3 to TRBJ2-3; 8 bases map to TRBD2. Germline CDR1 reads SGHTA; CDR2 reads FQGTGA. Losses at the gene ends were 1 base for V and 5 bases for J; bases not matched to a gene: 5. This CDR3 has 15 residues.

The J gene is TRBJ2-6, the V gene TRBV27; no firm D call. V was pared by 2 bases and J by 2 bases, with 10 bases between. Germline CDR1 reads MNHEY; CDR2 reads SMNVEV (reference sequence). CDR3 size: 16 residues. The CDR3 coding sequence is TGTGCCAGCAGTTTAATAGGTTCTACTGGGGCCAACGTCCTGACTTTC. This codes for CASSLIGSTGANVLTF.

CDR3 sequence reads: CASSDRTNTDTQYF. Here the CDR3 DNA reads TGTGCCAGCAGCGATAGGACCAACACAGATACGCAGTATTTT. V usage is TRBV11-3 and J usage is TRBJ2-3, with D unresolved. Germline V gene sequence: CDR1 SGHNT, CDR2 YENEEA. The ends were cut back, 5 bases at V and 2 bases at J, with 11 bases in the middle. The CDR3 is 14 residues long. The whole variable domain, filled in from reference TRBV11-3 and TRBJ2-3, reads EAGVVQSPRYKIIEKKQPVAFWCNPISGHNTLYWYLQNLGQGPELLIRYENEEAVDDSQLPKDRFSAERLKGVDSTLKIQPAELGDSAVYLCASSDRTNTDTQYFGPGTRLTVL.

The rearrangement links TRBV10-3 to TRBJ1-4; D is uncertain. V gave up 5 bases and J gave up 2 bases, with 24 bases separating them. From germline, CDR1 is ENHRY and CDR2 SYGVKD. The CDR3 covers 19 residues. The CDR3 DNA is TGTGCCATCAGTACCTTACCGGGTTCCACCTACGATACTAATGAAAAACTGTTTTTT. This gives the protein CAISTLPGSTYDTNEKLFF.

A remark on this clone: A junction boundary mismatches the germline segment, possibly from a read error. This chain joins TRBV6-5 and TRBJ1-1; D is perhaps TRBD1 (6 bases). Germline values: CDR1 MNHEY, CDR2 SVGAGI. The CDR3 has 14 residues. CDR3 amino acids: CASSYYRGAPEAFF. DNA of the CDR3: TGTGCCAGCAGCTACTATCGGGGGGCGCCTGAAGCTTTCTTT.

The chain joins TRBV29-1 to TRBJ1-4; TRBD1 aligns across 8 bases. V shed 6 bases, J shed 5 bases, and the junction held 8 bases outside the gene matches. There are 14 residues in the CDR3. Germline CDR1 reads SQVTM; CDR2 reads ANQGSEA. In DNA, the CDR3 is TGCAGCGTGGAGGGACAGGCTACAAATGAAAAACTGTTTTTT. Its protein product is CSVEGQATNEKLFF.

The V and J genes are TRBV10-3 and TRBJ2-3; D is unclear. Deletions cut 0 bases from V and 1 base from J, with 11 bases between. Germline values: CDR1 ENHRY, CDR2 SYGVKD. This CDR3 has 16 amino acids. Here the CDR3 DNA reads TGTGCCATCAGTGAGTCCAAGCCCCGGGGCACAGATACGCAGTATTTT. It yields the protein CAISESKPRGTDTQYF.

The chain links TRBV5-6 to TRBJ2-7; 8 bases are a match to TRBD2. The trim removed 3 bases at V and 4 bases at J, leaving 6 bases unmatched. The CDR3 covers 14 residues. Germline assignment: CDR1 SGHDT and CDR2 YYEEEE. CDR3 loop: CASSSQRELYEQYF. The CDR3, as DNA: TGTGCCAGCAGCTCTCAGCGGGAGCTTTACGAGCAGTACTTC.

The chain joins TRBV11-2 to TRBJ1-1; 9 bases align to TRBD1. The CDR3 consists of 15 residues. V shed 4 bases, J shed 5 bases, and the junction held 8 bases outside the gene matches. In germline, CDR1 is SGHAT, CDR2 FQNNGV. The CDR3 loop is CASSYLQGAETEAFF. In DNA, the CDR3 is TGTGCCAGCAGCTATCTACAGGGGGCGGAAACTGAAGCTTTCTTT.